These 2 T cell receptor beta chains were all obtained from the same sample, sequenced in a study of radiation and T cells in renal cell carcinoma. This sample's time point: blood 4 weeks post-SBRT, at nephrectomy. Treatment here: 15 Gy SBRT to primary tumor, nephrectomy 4 weeks later. TCRdb's table, derived via immunoSEQ multiplex PCR, lists solely in-frame clones and lacks some. The sample includes 40,000 to 45,000 clones, roughly four fifths of them seen just once. The specimen comprised blood, sampled from a patient whose treatment included radiotherapy and nephrectomy. All receptors come from a woman in her seventies with renal cell carcinoma.

This clone was found once. The rearrangement uses TRBV27 and TRBJ2-3, with 12 bases fitting TRBD2. The CDR3 has 19 residues. CDR1 is MNHEY and CDR2 is SMNVEV in the germline V gene (reference sequence). V gave up 5 bases and J gave up 0 bases; unmatched junction bases: 12. The CDR3, as DNA: TGTGCCAGCAGTCTGCGGACTAGCGGGGTTTTTTCTAGCACAGATACGCAGTATTTT. This sequence encodes CASSLRTSGVFSSTDTQYF.

V is TRBV6-1 and J is TRBJ1-5, with D possibly being TRBD1 (5 bases). Germline loops: CDR1 MNHNS, CDR2 SASEGT. The CDR3 extends over 13 amino acids. V lost 10 bases and J lost 4, with 14 bases in between. CDR3 nucleotides: TGTGCCACCCAGGGAGTCTTGAATCAGCCCCAGCATTTT. It translates to CATQGVLNQPQHF.